The 20 T cell receptor beta chains given below trace back to one sample, sequenced in a study of shared clonotypes between healthy human individuals. CD45RO-negative cells were positively selected for CCR7, leaving out terminally differentiated effector memory CD45RA+ cells. The assay was immunoSEQ multiplex PCR, and TCRdb's table has in-frame clones only and misses some. The profile shows some 2,100,000 clones, about 92% of them singletons. Sequences were obtained from naive CD8+ T cells from PBMCs. These TCRs come from a man aged 18 to 29 in good health. Some clones in this sample may be carry-over from other donors' samples.

The chain joins TRBV19 to TRBJ2-2, with 8 bases matching TRBD1. CDR1 is LNHDA and CDR2 is SQIVND in the germline V gene (reference sequence). V lost 3 bases, J lost 3 bases, and 6 bases stayed unmatched. The CDR3 has 16 amino acids. CDR3 DNA sequence: TGTGCCAGTAGTATCGGTAACAGGGGGTACACCGGGGAGCTGTTTTTT. Translating gives CASSIGNRGYTGELFF.

This chain links TRBV7-6 with TRBJ2-7, with 13 bases lining up with TRBD2. With 5 bases clipped from V and 3 bases from J, the junction kept 10 bases outside the gene matches. Germline loops: CDR1 SGHVS, CDR2 FNYEAQ. CDR3 length: 17 residues. CDR3 residues: CASSPEGTSGNNYEQYF. Here the CDR3 DNA reads TGTGCCAGCAGCCCGGAAGGGACTAGCGGGAACAACTACGAGCAGTACTTC.

This rearrangement joins TRBV6-1 to TRBJ2-7, with D perhaps matching TRBD1 or TRBD2 (5 bases each). The CDR3 extends over 16 amino acids. V gave up 4 bases and J gave up 6 bases, with 22 bases separating them. The germline gives CDR1 MNHNS, CDR2 SASEGT. This chain's CDR3 is CASSVRWDPRLFEQYF. Written as DNA, the CDR3 is TGTGCCAGCAGTGTAAGGTGGGACCCACGGCTCTTCGAGCAGTACTTC.

V and J are TRBV7-2 and TRBJ2-1; 9 positions match TRBD1. From germline, CDR1 is SGHTA and CDR2 FQGNSA. The CDR3 length is 15 residues. The junction had 2 bases not matched to a gene; V was cut back by 1 base and J by 4 bases. The CDR3 sequence is CASSLGQGVYNEQFF. The CDR3 DNA follows: TGTGCCAGCAGCTTAGGACAGGGGGTATACAATGAGCAGTTCTTC.

J is TRBJ2-3 and V is TRBV9, with 11 bases aligning to TRBD1. V was clipped by 6 bases and J by 0 bases; unmatched bases: 6. The CDR3 extends over 16 amino acids. Germline CDR1 reads SGDLS; CDR2 reads YYNGEE. CDR3 sequence (DNA): TGTGCCAGCAACTGGGGGACAGGGGGAAGCACAGATACGCAGTATTTT. Protein: CASNWGTGGSTDTQYF.

V gene TRBV5-1 combines with J gene TRBJ2-1, with TRBD2 matching over 7 bases. With 3 bases clipped from V and 6 bases from J, the junction kept 3 bases outside the gene matches. CDR3 length equals 13 residues. Per germline, CDR1 SGHRS and CDR2 YFSETQ. CDR3 coding DNA: TGCGCCAGCAGCTATAGGGAGGGCAATGAGCAGTTCTTC. This translates into CASSYREGNEQFF.

V is TRBV28 and J is TRBJ2-7; D remains ambiguous. V lost 6 bases to trimming and J lost 2 bases, with 17 bases between them. Germline assignment: CDR1 MDHEN and CDR2 SYDVKM. The CDR3 is 15 amino acids. Written as DNA, the CDR3 is TGTGCCAGCAGGACACGTGTCGGCGGTGCCTACGAGCAGTACTTC. Its protein is CASRTRVGGAYEQYF.

Comment on this clone: This CDR3 is also generated by other DNA sequences in the sample. The gene calls are TRBV27 and TRBJ2-7, with TRBD1 identical over 9 bases. CDR1 is MNHEY and CDR2 is SMNVEV in the germline V gene (reference sequence). The CDR3 spans 16 residues. V lost 2 bases to trimming and J lost 2 bases; unmatched junction nucleotides: 7. Written as DNA, the CDR3 is TGTGCCAGCAGTTTACTCTCCGGGACAGGGCCCTACGAGCAGTACTTC. Translating it yields CASSLLSGTGPYEQYF.

The chain employs TRBV5-4 and TRBJ2-7; D is unclear. Between the trimmed V and J ends, which lost 3 bases and 5 bases, there was a span of 6 bases. CDR1 and CDR2 (germline): SGHNT, YYREEE (reference sequence). This CDR3 region has 11 residues. CDR3 DNA: TGTGCCAGCAGCTACGACAACGAGCAGTACTTC. This gives the protein CASSYDNEQYF.

This chain uses TRBV4-3 with TRBJ1-6; TRBD1 agrees at 8 bases. V gave up 3 bases and J gave up 5 bases; unmatched junction bases: 9. This CDR3 region has 17 residues. The germline CDR1 and CDR2 sequences are LGHNA and YSLEER. The CDR3 loop reads CASSQGTTGAHNSPLHF. The CDR3 DNA reads TGCGCCAGCAGCCAGGGGACGACAGGGGCCCATAATTCACCCCTCCACTTT.

This sequence joins TRBV4-3 and TRBJ2-7; unclear D gene. V was pared by 1 base and J by 0 bases, with 7 bases between. The CDR3 sequence is 14 residues long. Germline V gene sequence: CDR1 LGHNA, CDR2 YSLEER. CDR3 nucleotide sequence: TGCGCCAGCAGCCAAGTTACCCGCTCCTACGAGCAGTACTTC. It specifies CASSQVTRSYEQYF.

A few counts support this clone. The gene calls are TRBV30 and TRBJ1-1, with 8 bases identical to TRBD1. V shed 0 bases and J 5 bases; nucleotides not matched to a gene: 8. This CDR3 has 15 amino acids. Germline-derived CDR1 and CDR2 are GTSNPN and SVGIG (reference sequence). CDR3 in amino acids: CAWSVPGQGKTEAFF. Here the CDR3 DNA reads TGTGCCTGGAGTGTCCCCGGACAGGGTAAGACTGAAGCTTTCTTT. Full variable domain (remainder filled in from reference TRBV30 and TRBJ1-1): SQTIHQWPATLVQPVGSPLSLECTVEGTSNPNLYWYRQAAGRGLQLLFYSVGIGQISSEVPQNLSASRPQDRQFILSSKKLLLSDSGFYLCAWSVPGQGKTEAFFGQGTRLTVV.

Remarks on this clone: The same CDR3 arises from other DNA sequences in this sample as well. This rearrangement joins TRBV15 to TRBJ2-7; tentatively, D is TRBD1 (5 bases). The V end was cut by 1 base, the J end by 2 bases, with 9 bases between. In germline, CDR1 is LNHNV, CDR2 YYDKDF (reference sequence). This CDR3 has 14 amino acids. Here the CDR3 reads CATSRGQGPYEQYF. As DNA, the CDR3 is TGTGCCACCAGCAGAGGTCAGGGCCCCTACGAGCAGTACTTC.

The chain carries TRBV5-1 and TRBJ1-4, with no clear D. The CDR3 is made up of 16 amino acids. Trimming cost V 4 bases and J 4 bases, with 17 bases left between them. Germline values: CDR1 SGHRS, CDR2 YFSETQ. The CDR3, as DNA: TGCGCCAGCAGCCAACAAGAATTCTACGGTAATGAAAAACTGTTTTTT. It yields the protein CASSQQEFYGNEKLFF.

The chain's CDR3 is CASSQGAPREQYF. The CDR3 DNA reads as TGTGCCAGCAGCCAAGGAGCCCCTAGGGAGCAGTACTTC. The chain combines TRBV4-2 with TRBJ2-7; D is ambiguous. V lost 1 base, J lost 7 bases, and 11 bases lay in between. The length of the CDR3 is 13 residues. The V gene's germline CDR1 is LGHNA and CDR2 YNFKEQ.

V usage is TRBV19 and J usage is TRBJ2-7; TRBD1 matches at 8 bases. Germline loops: CDR1 LNHDA, CDR2 SQIVND (reference sequence). V was clipped by 3 bases and J by 7 bases; unmatched bases: 8. The length of the CDR3 is 14 residues. The CDR3 bases are TGTGCCAGTAGTATCACGAGGACAGGGACAGAGCAGTACTTC. This codes for CASSITRTGTEQYF.

The chain couples TRBV5-1 to TRBJ1-4; weak D call: TRBD1 (5 bases). Per the germline V gene, CDR1 is SGHRS and CDR2 is YFSETQ. The CDR3 is 18 amino acids. V lost 0 bases and J lost 4, with 19 bases in between. CDR3 DNA: TGCGCCAGCAGCTTGGTGGAAAGACGGGGCCTTATTAATGAAAAACTGTTTTTT. Translated, it gives CASSLVERRGLINEKLFF.

This chain uses TRBV7-2 with TRBJ2-7; TRBD1 matches 7 bases. The CDR3 contains 17 residues. Unmatched junction bases numbered 15, after V lost 5 bases and J lost 2 bases. Germline lookup yields CDR1 SGHTA and CDR2 FQGNSA. Here the CDR3 reads CASSPRGPNPPAYEQYF. The CDR3 bases are TGTGCCAGCAGCCCGAGGGGGCCCAATCCCCCCGCCTACGAGCAGTACTTC.

The chain uses TRBV7-8 and TRBJ2-3, with 7 bases aligning to TRBD2. The CDR3 is 15 amino acids. CDR1 is SGHVS, CDR2 FQNEAQ, per germline. Trimming at V came to 1 base and at J to 1 base, leaving 2 bases not matched to a gene. CDR3 protein: CASSLEGRGTDTQYF. Written as DNA, the CDR3 is TGTGCCAGCAGCTTAGAAGGGAGGGGCACAGATACGCAGTATTTT.

This clone occurred once. The chain couples TRBV7-9 to TRBJ1-1, with TRBD1 as a possible D gene (5 bases). The V gene lost 5 bases and the J gene lost 1 base, with 11 bases spanning the gap. The germline CDR1 and CDR2 sequences are SEHNR and FQNEAQ (reference sequence). The CDR3 has 14 amino acids. The CDR3 reads CASSQGVRNTEAFF. CDR3 DNA sequence: TGTGCCAGCAGCCAAGGGGTCAGGAACACTGAAGCTTTCTTT.